The 9 T cell receptor beta chains below come from one sample, sequenced in a study of cytomegalovirus exposure and HLA in healthy donors. PCR was performed using 60 Vbeta and 13 Jbeta primers. Using immunoSEQ multiplex PCR, the repertoire was profiled, and TCRdb retains in-frame clones only, with some absent. Found here are under 200,000 clones, about 76% of them singletons; the top ten hold around 2.8%. Sequenced input: PBMCs. The receptors here all came from a woman between 35 and 50 years old in good health and CMV-seropositive.

The rearrangement joins TRBV4-3 to TRBJ2-2; 13 nucleotides align to TRBD2. This CDR3 region has 20 residues. Germline V gene sequence: CDR1 LGHNA, CDR2 YSLEER. V gave up 4 bases and J gave up 11 bases; unmatched junction bases: 22. The CDR3 spells CASSPTSGRSGINTGLELFF. CDR3 coding DNA: TGCGCCAGCAGCCCGACTAGCGGGAGGTCTGGGATCAACACCGGGTTAGAGCTGTTTTTT.

The V and J genes are TRBV27 and TRBJ2-4, with D maybe TRBD1 (7 bases). Trimming shortened V by 8 bases and J by 3 bases, and 11 bases separated the two germline ends. The CDR3 length is 13 residues. Germline V CDR1 and CDR2: MNHEY, SMNVEV (reference sequence). The CDR3 protein is CASGGTDKNIQYF. CDR3 sequence (DNA): TGTGCCAGCGGAGGGACAGACAAAAACATTCAGTACTTC.

The V call is TRBV6-5, the J call TRBJ1-1, with TRBD1 matching 7 bases. CDR3 length: 15 residues. The trim removed 8 bases at V and 4 bases at J, leaving 13 bases unmatched. CDR1 is MNHEY, CDR2 SVGAGI, per germline. The CDR3 bases are TGTGCCAGCTTGCAAGGGGGCGGCCTTTTCACTGAAGCTTTCTTT. Protein sequence: CASLQGGGLFTEAFF.

This CDR3 reads CASSLRLGTGQFF. CDR3 nucleotide sequence: TGTGCCAGCAGTTTACGACTGGGAACAGGGCAGTTCTTC. The chain joins TRBV6-5 to TRBJ2-1; D might be TRBD1 (5 bases). The CDR3 totals 13 residues. Trimming left V 4 bases short and J 12 bases short, with 16 bases between. Germline V gene sequence: CDR1 MNHEY, CDR2 SVGAGI.

This chain links TRBV5-4 with TRBJ1-4, with D possibly matching TRBD1 (6 bases). V dropped 2 bases and J dropped 4 bases, with 9 bases sitting between them. This CDR3 is built from 14 residues. Germline CDR1 is SGHNT and CDR2 is YYREEE (reference sequence). This CDR3 is CASSFTGINEKLFF. CDR3 DNA sequence: TGTGCCAGCAGCTTTACAGGGATTAATGAAAAACTGTTTTTT.

This clone was counted a single time. An end of the junction differs from the germline gene, which may be a read error. The chain joins TRBV10-3 to TRBJ1-1, with no clear D. The V gene's germline CDR1 is ENHRY and CDR2 SYGVKD. The CDR3 sequence is 17 residues long. The CDR3 sequence is CALSEPELNRKNTEAFF. The CDR3 DNA reads TGTGCCCTCAGTGAGCCCGAGCTGAACAGAAAGAACACTGAAGCTTTCTTT.

V gene TRBV6-5 combines with J gene TRBJ2-7; TRBD2 agrees at 11 bases. Germline V gene data show CDR1 as MNHEY and CDR2 as SVGAGI. The CDR3 runs to 16 residues. The trim removed 3 bases at V and 0 bases at J, leaving 4 bases unmatched. Here the CDR3 reads CASSYSGTSGSYEQYF. Here the CDR3 DNA reads TGTGCCAGCAGTTATTCCGGGACTAGCGGCTCCTACGAGCAGTACTTC.

This rearrangement joins TRBV30 to TRBJ2-6; a weak D match, TRBD1 (6 bases). The CDR3 covers 18 residues. CDR1 GTSNPN and CDR2 SVGIG come from the germline V gene (reference sequence). V lost 7 bases to trimming and J lost 0 bases, with 22 bases between them. The DNA for the CDR3 is TGTGCCTCGCTCCCCCGGGGCAGGGGTTACTCTGGGGCCAACGTCCTGACTTTC. It is translated as CASLPRGRGYSGANVLTF.

This chain uses TRBV7-2 with TRBJ1-2; 7 positions agree with TRBD1. The CDR3 length is 16 residues. V dropped 3 bases and J dropped 5; count of bases not matched to a gene: 12. Germline loops: CDR1 SGHTA, CDR2 FQGNSA. Here the CDR3 DNA reads TGTGCCAGCAGCTTGTCCAGGCCAGGGACAGATTATGGCTACACCTTC. Translation gives CASSLSRPGTDYGYTF.